This T cell receptor beta chain was retrieved from a study of T cells in Graves' hyperthyroidism and ophthalmopathy. Diagnoses were made from clinical symptoms, serum measures (thyroxine and TRAb), thyroid ultrasound and orbital computed tomography. Points on this clonotype: The junction differs from germline at one of its ends, possibly a read error.

From RNA transcripts, TCR beta CDR3 regions were amplified. HTBI primers were used for first-round RT-PCR of the TCR CDR3. MiXCR was run by TCRdb on the multiplex PCR reads, yielding one entry per CDR3 protein. The table shows more than 550,000 distinct CDR3 sequences, with about 18% occurring only once. Sequenced material: blood. This receptor was taken from a man in his forties or fifties with Graves' hyperthyroidism.

This chain's CDR3 is CAGSPGGPGNTIYF. Here the CDR3 DNA reads TGTGCCGGCAGCCCGGGGGGGCCTGGAAACACCATATATTTT. The rearrangement uses TRBV28 and TRBJ1-3, with D tentatively TRBD1 (6 bases). From germline, CDR1 is MDHEN and CDR2 SYDVKM. The CDR3 has 14 amino acids.